This T cell receptor (beta chain) was documented in a study of shared clonotypes between healthy human individuals. The table came from immunoSEQ multiplex PCR; TCRdb's copy has only in-frame clones and leaves some out. This table holds about 1.5 million clones, approximately 96% found once. This CDR3 is built from 17 residues. CDR1 and CDR2 from the germline V gene are SGDLS and YYNGEE. Trimming removed 4 bases at V and 3 bases at J, with 23 bases between. The chain combines TRBV9 with TRBJ2-7, with TRBD1 as a possible D gene (6 bases). The specimen sequenced was naive CD4+ T cells sorted from blood. Subset: CD45RA+ positively selected. The sequence came from a man younger than 40 in good health. The CDR3 coding sequence is TGTGCCAGCAGCAAACAGGGTCTGGACTTGGCGAGCTACGAGCAGTACTTC. It encodes CASSKQGLDLASYEQYF.